The next 24 T cell receptor beta chains were all read from a single sample in a study of blood T cell repertoires in COVID-19. The assay was immunoSEQ multiplex PCR, and TCRdb's table has in-frame clones only and misses some. The sample records 62,000 or so clones, 80% to 90% being singletons. Sample: peripheral blood. The receptors shown here come from a man between 45 and 60 years old with acute or convalescent COVID-19.

The chain uses TRBV6-5 and TRBJ1-3; D not resolved. Deletions cut 6 bases from V and 0 bases from J, with 12 bases between. Germline loops: CDR1 MNHEY, CDR2 SVGAGI. The CDR3 consists of 15 residues. CDR3 DNA sequence: TGTGCCAGCAGAACGACAACAAACTCTGGAAACACCATATATTTT. Encoded protein: CASRTTTNSGNTIYF.

This clone was seen a handful of times. The rearrangement joins TRBV18 to TRBJ1-6, with TRBD1 identical over 9 bases. The CDR3 is 15 residues long. The germline gives CDR1 KGHSH, CDR2 LQKENI. The trim removed 3 bases at V and 8 bases at J, leaving 5 bases unmatched. CDR3 residues: CASSPRTGADSPLHF. Written as DNA, the CDR3 is TGTGCCAGCTCACCCCGGACAGGGGCGGATTCACCCCTCCACTTT.

The DNA of the CDR3 is TGTGCCAGCAGTGAATATTCCGGTGAAAAACTGTTTTTT. It yields the protein CASSEYSGEKLFF. The rearrangement uses TRBV6-1 and TRBJ1-4; no clear D gene. Trimming pared 2 bases from V and 7 bases from J, leaving 8 bases between. CDR3 length equals 13 residues. Per germline, CDR1 MNHNS and CDR2 SASEGT.

This rearrangement joins TRBV2 to TRBJ1-5, with D unclear. There are 14 residues in the CDR3. The germline V gene has CDR1 SNHLY and CDR2 FYNNEI. V was pared by 6 bases and J by 8 bases, with 17 bases between. The CDR3 sequence is CASSVDYSMEPQHF. The CDR3 coding sequence is TGTGCCAGCAGCGTTGACTACTCCATGGAGCCCCAGCATTTT.

The CDR3 here is CASSSVGTGNTEAFF. CDR3 bases: TGTGCCAGCTCCTCAGTAGGGACAGGGAACACTGAAGCTTTCTTT. The chain links TRBV18 to TRBJ1-1; 8 positions match TRBD1. From germline, CDR1 is KGHSH and CDR2 LQKENI. With 6 bases clipped from V and 1 base from J, the junction kept 7 bases outside the gene matches. The CDR3 is made up of 15 amino acids.

The chain joins TRBV5-5 to TRBJ2-1; TRBD1 might be the D (7 bases). Germline V gives CDR1 SGHKS, CDR2 YYEKEE (reference sequence). Trimming cost V 5 bases and J 6 bases, with 18 bases left between them. The CDR3 is made up of 15 amino acids. The CDR3, as DNA: TGTGCCAGCAGGATACAGGGGCTAGCGAGCAATGAGCAGTTCTTC. This codes for CASRIQGLASNEQFF.

J is TRBJ2-1 and V is TRBV11-3; 12 bases agree with TRBD2. The trim removed 5 bases at V and 5 bases at J, leaving 7 bases unmatched. The CDR3 runs 16 residues. Germline V gives CDR1 SGHNT, CDR2 YENEEA. The CDR3 protein is CASSTGRTSGDNEQFF. The CDR3 region has the DNA TGTGCCAGCAGCACCGGCCGGACTAGCGGGGACAATGAGCAGTTCTTC.

The chain carries TRBV10-1 and TRBJ1-1, with D maybe TRBD1 (5 bases). Germline CDR1 reads WNHNN; CDR2 reads SYGVQD (reference sequence). The CDR3 has 13 amino acids. Between the trimmed V and J ends, which lost 2 bases and 1 base, there was a span of 5 bases. The CDR3 DNA is TGCGCCAGCAGTGAGCAGGGGAACACTGAAGCTTTCTTT. This gives the protein CASSEQGNTEAFF.

The chain uses TRBV7-8 and TRBJ1-4; 8 nucleotides line up with TRBD1. Germline assignment: CDR1 SGHVS and CDR2 FQNEAQ. Trimming at V came to 5 bases and at J to 15 bases, leaving 5 bases not matched to a gene. CDR3 length: 11 amino acids. The CDR3, as DNA: TGTGCCAGCAGCCAGGGACAGGAGGTGTTTTTT. Residues: CASSQGQEVFF.

The chain is built from TRBV5-5 and TRBJ2-5, with 11 positions matching TRBD2. The ends lost 0 bases at V and 3 bases at J; junction bases unmatched: 1. The CDR3 sequence is 15 residues long. CDR1 SGHKS and CDR2 YYEKEE come from the germline V gene (reference sequence). In nucleotides, the CDR3 is TGTGCCAGCAGCTTGGTAGCGGGAGGGAAAGAGACCCAGTACTTC. This translates into CASSLVAGGKETQYF.

The rearrangement joins TRBV9 to TRBJ1-5, with D perhaps TRBD1 (5 bases). Between the trimmed V and J ends, which lost 2 bases and 3 bases, there was a span of 12 bases. The CDR3 has 15 amino acids. In germline, CDR1 is SGDLS, CDR2 YYNGEE. The CDR3 coding sequence is TGTGCCAGCAGCGTCGCGGGGGGTCTCAATCAGCCCCAGCATTTT. Translation gives CASSVAGGLNQPQHF.

V and J are TRBV30 and TRBJ2-7; 11 bases are a match to TRBD2. The trim removed 2 bases at V and 5 bases at J, leaving 11 bases unmatched. CDR3 size: 16 residues. The germline CDR1 and CDR2 sequences are GTSNPN and SVGIG (reference sequence). The CDR3 bases are TGTGCCTGGAGTACGGCGGGTAGCGGGAGGGTCGACGAGCAGTACTTC. It is translated as CAWSTAGSGRVDEQYF.

DNA of the CDR3: TGTGCCAGCAGGCTAGCGGGAGTAAAAGAGACCCAGTACTTC. This codes for CASRLAGVKETQYF. The chain links TRBV6-5 to TRBJ2-5, with 10 bases that match TRBD2. Trimming removed 6 bases from V and 3 bases from J; junction bases left unmatched: 4. The CDR3 is 14 amino acids. Germline V CDR1 and CDR2: MNHEY, SVGAGI.

The chain joins TRBV19 to TRBJ1-2; 7 bases match TRBD1. J gave up 7 bases and V 5 bases, and 7 bases lay outside the gene matches. CDR3 length: 13 amino acids. Per germline, CDR1 LNHDA and CDR2 SQIVND (reference sequence). The CDR3 region has the DNA TGTGCCAGTAGTGCCGGGACAGTTGGTGGCTACACCTTC. Protein: CASSAGTVGGYTF.

V usage is TRBV13 and J usage is TRBJ2-3; D call uncertain. The CDR3 is 15 residues long. Trimming stripped 5 bases from V and 0 bases from J, with 12 bases between. CDR1 is PRHDT and CDR2 is FYEKMQ in the germline V gene (reference sequence). The CDR3: CASSGSPISTDTQYF. The DNA for the CDR3 is TGTGCCAGCAGCGGTAGCCCCATAAGCACAGATACGCAGTATTTT.

This sequence joins TRBV9 and TRBJ2-1; D is perhaps TRBD2 (7 bases). This CDR3 contains 17 residues. CDR1 SGDLS and CDR2 YYNGEE come from the germline V gene. V was pared by 4 bases and J by 4 bases, with 21 bases between. CDR3 nucleotides: TGTGCCAGCAGCCCCCCGTGGGGGGGCGGGGGATACAATGAGCAGTTCTTC. Its protein is CASSPPWGGGGYNEQFF. The whole variable domain, filled in from reference TRBV9 and TRBJ2-1, reads DSGVTQTPKHLITATGQRVTLRCSPRSGDLSVYWYQQSLDQGLQFLIQYYNGEERAKGNILERFSAQQFPDLHSELNLSSLELGDSALYFCASSPPWGGGGYNEQFFGPGTRLTVL.

The genes are TRBV10-3 and TRBJ2-1; no clear D. From germline, CDR1 is ENHRY and CDR2 SYGVKD. V lost 0 bases and J lost 5, with 5 bases in between. The length of the CDR3 is 13 residues. The CDR3 here is CAISESTDNEQFF. CDR3 nucleotides: TGTGCCATCAGTGAGTCGACTGACAATGAGCAGTTCTTC.

As DNA, the CDR3 is TGCGCCAGCAGCCAGGGGACAGAGAACACTGAAGCTTTCTTT. Amino acids: CASSQGTENTEAFF. V and J are TRBV5-1 and TRBJ1-1, with 7 positions matching TRBD1. CDR3 length: 14 amino acids. CDR1 and CDR2 (germline): SGHRS, YFSETQ. Trimming took 4 bases from V and 1 from J; bases not matched to a gene: 4.

V usage is TRBV11-3 and J usage is TRBJ2-7; 11 nucleotides line up with TRBD2. With V trimmed by 1 base and J by 0 bases, 2 bases remained unmatched. Germline assignment: CDR1 SGHNT and CDR2 YENEEA. CDR3 length equals 16 residues. CDR3 nucleotides: TGTGCCAGCAGCTTAGTCCTAGCGGGGGGCTCCTACGAGCAGTACTTC. Translation gives CASSLVLAGGSYEQYF.

This clone was seen more than once but under ten times. The V gene is TRBV19, the J gene TRBJ2-3, with D perhaps TRBD2 (5 bases). Germline CDR1 and CDR2: LNHDA and SQIVND (reference sequence). CDR3 length: 13 residues. The V gene lost 5 bases and the J gene lost 2 bases, with 8 bases spanning the gap. DNA of the CDR3: TGTGCCAGTAGTCTAGCCCTCACAGATACGCAGTATTTT. It encodes CASSLALTDTQYF.

The chain combines TRBV5-5 with TRBJ2-1; 7 nucleotides align to TRBD2. Looked up from germline, CDR1 is SGHKS and CDR2 is YYEKEE (reference sequence). The junction had 13 bases not matched to a gene; V was cut back by 4 bases and J by 9 bases. CDR3 length: 15 amino acids. CDR3 in DNA: TGTGCCAGCAGCAGGATTGCCCCGGGGGGTGCTGAGCAGTTCTTC. It is translated as CASSRIAPGGAEQFF. The whole variable domain, filled in from reference TRBV5-5 and TRBJ2-1, reads DAGVTQSPTHLIKTRGQQVTLRCSPISGHKSVSWYQQVLGQGPQFIFQYYEKEERGRGNFPDRFSARQFPNYSSELNVNALLLGDSALYLCASSRIAPGGAEQFFGPGTRLTVL.

The chain recombines TRBV6-5 with TRBJ1-5, with 7 bases aligning to TRBD1. Germline assignment: CDR1 MNHEY and CDR2 SVGAGI. V dropped 6 bases and J dropped 7; count of bases not matched to a gene: 9. This CDR3 is built from 14 residues. This CDR3 is CASRTNRGGQPQHF. CDR3 coding DNA: TGTGCCAGCAGAACCAACAGGGGCGGGCAGCCCCAGCATTTT.

The gene calls are TRBV2 and TRBJ2-7; 11 nucleotides agree with TRBD2. Germline CDR1 and CDR2: SNHLY and FYNNEI. The CDR3 has 15 amino acids. The trim removed 6 bases at V and 0 bases at J, leaving 4 bases unmatched. Here the CDR3 reads CASRLAGVSSYEQYV. CDR3 nucleotides: TGTGCCAGCAGACTAGCGGGGGTAAGCTCCTACGAGCAGTACGTC.

The V call is TRBV30, the J call TRBJ1-2; D not certain. This CDR3 is 15 amino acids long. The V gene lost 2 bases and the J gene lost 6 bases, with 19 bases spanning the gap. Germline V gene sequence: CDR1 GTSNPN, CDR2 SVGIG (reference sequence). The CDR3 spells CAWSLGRVGDDGYTF. DNA for the CDR3: TGTGCCTGGAGTCTAGGGCGGGTTGGAGACGATGGCTACACCTTC.